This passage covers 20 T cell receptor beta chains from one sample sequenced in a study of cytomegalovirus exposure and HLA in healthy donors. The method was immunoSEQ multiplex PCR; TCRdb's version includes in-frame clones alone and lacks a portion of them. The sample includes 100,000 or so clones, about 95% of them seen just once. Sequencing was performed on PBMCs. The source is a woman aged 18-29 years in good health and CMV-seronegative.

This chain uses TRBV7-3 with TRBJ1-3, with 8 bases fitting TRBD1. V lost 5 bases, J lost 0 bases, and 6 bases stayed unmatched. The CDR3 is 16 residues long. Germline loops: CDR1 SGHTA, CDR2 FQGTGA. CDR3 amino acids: CASSPLDRDSGNTIYF. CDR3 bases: TGTGCCAGCAGCCCGCTGGACAGGGACTCTGGAAACACCATATATTTT.

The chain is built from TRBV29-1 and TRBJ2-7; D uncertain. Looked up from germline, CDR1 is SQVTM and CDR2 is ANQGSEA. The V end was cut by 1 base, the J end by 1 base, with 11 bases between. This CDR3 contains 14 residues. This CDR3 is CSVEVGRSSYEQYF. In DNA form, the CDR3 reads TGCAGCGTTGAAGTCGGCAGGTCATCCTACGAGCAGTACTTC.

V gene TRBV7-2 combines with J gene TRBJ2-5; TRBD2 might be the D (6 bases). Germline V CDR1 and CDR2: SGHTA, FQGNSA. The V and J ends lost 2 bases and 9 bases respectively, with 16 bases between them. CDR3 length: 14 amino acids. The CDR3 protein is CASSLPGGGAAQYF. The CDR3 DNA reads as TGTGCCAGCAGCTTACCCGGTGGAGGGGCGGCCCAGTACTTC.

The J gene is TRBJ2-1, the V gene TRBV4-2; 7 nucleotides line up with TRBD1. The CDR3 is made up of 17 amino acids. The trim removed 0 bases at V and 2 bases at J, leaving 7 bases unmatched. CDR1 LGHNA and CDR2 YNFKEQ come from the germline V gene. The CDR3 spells CASSQDGSTGTYNEQFF. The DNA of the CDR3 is TGTGCCAGCAGCCAAGATGGGTCGACAGGGACCTACAATGAGCAGTTCTTC.

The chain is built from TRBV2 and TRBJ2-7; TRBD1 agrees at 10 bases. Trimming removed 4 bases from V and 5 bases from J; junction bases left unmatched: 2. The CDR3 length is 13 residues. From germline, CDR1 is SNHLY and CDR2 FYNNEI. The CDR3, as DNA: TGTGCCAGCAGTGGGACAGGGGGGAACGAGCAGTACTTC. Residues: CASSGTGGNEQYF.

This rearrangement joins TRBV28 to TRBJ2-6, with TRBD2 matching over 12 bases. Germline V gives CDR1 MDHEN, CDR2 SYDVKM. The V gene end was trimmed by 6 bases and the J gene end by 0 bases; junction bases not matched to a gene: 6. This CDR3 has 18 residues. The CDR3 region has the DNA TGTGCCAGCAGCGGGACTAGCGGGCATCGCTCTGGGGCCAACGTCCTGACTTTC. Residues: CASSGTSGHRSGANVLTF.

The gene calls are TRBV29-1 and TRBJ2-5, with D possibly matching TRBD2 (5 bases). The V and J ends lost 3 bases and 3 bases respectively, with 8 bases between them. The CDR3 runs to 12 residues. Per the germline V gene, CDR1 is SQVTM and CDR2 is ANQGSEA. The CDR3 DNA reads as TGCAGCGTTGACGGGGAAGAAGAGACCCAGTACTTC. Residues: CSVDGEEETQYF.

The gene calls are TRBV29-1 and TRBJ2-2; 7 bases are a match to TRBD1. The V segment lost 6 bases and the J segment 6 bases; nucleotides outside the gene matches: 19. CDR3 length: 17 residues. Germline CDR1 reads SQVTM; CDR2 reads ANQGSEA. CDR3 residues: CSVPTTPGWQGAGELFF. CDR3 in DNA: TGCAGCGTCCCTACCACCCCCGGTTGGCAGGGGGCCGGGGAGCTGTTTTTT.

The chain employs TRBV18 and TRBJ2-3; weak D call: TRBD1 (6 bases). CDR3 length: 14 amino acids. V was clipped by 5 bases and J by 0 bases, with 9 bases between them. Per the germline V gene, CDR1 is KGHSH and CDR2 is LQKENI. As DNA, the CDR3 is TGTGCCAGCTCAGGGGGCCCCAGCACAGATACGCAGTATTTT. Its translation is CASSGGPSTDTQYF.

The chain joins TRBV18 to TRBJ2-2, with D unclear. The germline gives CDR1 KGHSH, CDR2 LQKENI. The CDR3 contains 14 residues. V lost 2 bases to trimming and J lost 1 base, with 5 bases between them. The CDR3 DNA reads TGTGCCAGCTCACCAGAACAGAACACCGGGGAGCTGTTTTTT. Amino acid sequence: CASSPEQNTGELFF.

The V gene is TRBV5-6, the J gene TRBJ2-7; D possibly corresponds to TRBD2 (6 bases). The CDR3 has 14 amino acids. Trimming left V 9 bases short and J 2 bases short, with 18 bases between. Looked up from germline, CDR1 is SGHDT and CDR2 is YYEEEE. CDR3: CATAREPGPYEQYF. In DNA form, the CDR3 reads TGTGCCACCGCCCGGGAGCCTGGACCCTACGAGCAGTACTTC.

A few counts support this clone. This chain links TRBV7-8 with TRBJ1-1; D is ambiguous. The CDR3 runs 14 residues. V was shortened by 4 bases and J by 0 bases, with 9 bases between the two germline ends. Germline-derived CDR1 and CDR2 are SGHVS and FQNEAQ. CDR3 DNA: TGTGCCAGCAGCTCTTCCCCCCTGAACACTGAAGCTTTCTTT. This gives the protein CASSSSPLNTEAFF.

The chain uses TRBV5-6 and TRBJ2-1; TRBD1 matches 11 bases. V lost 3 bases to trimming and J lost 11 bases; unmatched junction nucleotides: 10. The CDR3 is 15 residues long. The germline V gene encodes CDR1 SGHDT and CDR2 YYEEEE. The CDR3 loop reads CASSWTRTGGLKQFF. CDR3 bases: TGTGCCAGCAGCTGGACTAGGACAGGGGGCCTGAAGCAGTTCTTC. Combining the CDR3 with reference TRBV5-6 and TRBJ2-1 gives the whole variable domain DAGVTQSPTHLIKTRGQQVTLRCSPKSGHDTVSWYQQALGQGPQFIFQYYEEEERQRGNFPDRFSGHQFPNYSSELNVNALLLGDSALYLCASSWTRTGGLKQFFGPGTRLTVL.

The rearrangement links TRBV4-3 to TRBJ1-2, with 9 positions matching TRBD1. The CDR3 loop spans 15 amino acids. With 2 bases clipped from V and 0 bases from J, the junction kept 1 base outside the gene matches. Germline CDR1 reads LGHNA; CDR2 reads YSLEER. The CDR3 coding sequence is TGCGCCAGCAGCCAAAGACAGGGGGCTAACTATGGCTACACCTTC. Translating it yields CASSQRQGANYGYTF.

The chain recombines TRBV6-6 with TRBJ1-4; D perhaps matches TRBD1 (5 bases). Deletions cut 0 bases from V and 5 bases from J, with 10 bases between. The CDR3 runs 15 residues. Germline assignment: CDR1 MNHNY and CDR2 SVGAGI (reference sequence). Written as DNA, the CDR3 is TGTGCCAGCAGTTACTCGACAGTAGGCAATGAAAAACTGTTTTTT. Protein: CASSYSTVGNEKLFF.

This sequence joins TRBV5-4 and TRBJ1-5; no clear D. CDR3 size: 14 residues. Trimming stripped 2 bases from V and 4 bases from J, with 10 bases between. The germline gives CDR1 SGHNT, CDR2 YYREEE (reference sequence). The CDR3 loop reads CASSFEGINQPQHF. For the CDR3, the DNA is TGTGCCAGCAGCTTTGAGGGTATTAATCAGCCCCAGCATTTT.

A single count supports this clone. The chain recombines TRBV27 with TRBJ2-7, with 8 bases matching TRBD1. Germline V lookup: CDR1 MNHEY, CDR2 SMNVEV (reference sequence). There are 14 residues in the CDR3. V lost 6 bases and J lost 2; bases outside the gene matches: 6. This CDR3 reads CASRPGTGTYEQYF. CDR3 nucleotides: TGTGCCAGCAGACCCGGGACAGGCACCTACGAGCAGTACTTC.

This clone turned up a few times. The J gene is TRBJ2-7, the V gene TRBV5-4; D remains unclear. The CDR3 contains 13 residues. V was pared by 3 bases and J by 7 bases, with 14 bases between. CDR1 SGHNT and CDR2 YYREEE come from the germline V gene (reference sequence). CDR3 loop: CASSSSPIGEQYF. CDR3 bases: TGTGCCAGCAGCTCCTCCCCCATCGGGGAGCAGTACTTC. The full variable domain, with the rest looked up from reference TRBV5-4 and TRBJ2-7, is ETGVTQSPTHLIKTRGQQVTLRCSSQSGHNTVSWYQQALGQGPQFIFQYYREEENGRGNFPPRFSGLQFPNYSSELNVNALELDDSALYLCASSSSPIGEQYFGPGTRLTVT.

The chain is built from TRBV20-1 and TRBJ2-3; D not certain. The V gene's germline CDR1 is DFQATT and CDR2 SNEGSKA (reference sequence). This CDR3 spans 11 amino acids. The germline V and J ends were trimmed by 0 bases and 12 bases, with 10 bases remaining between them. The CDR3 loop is CSARELPLQYF. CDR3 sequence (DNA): TGCAGTGCTAGAGAACTACCCCTTCAGTATTTT.

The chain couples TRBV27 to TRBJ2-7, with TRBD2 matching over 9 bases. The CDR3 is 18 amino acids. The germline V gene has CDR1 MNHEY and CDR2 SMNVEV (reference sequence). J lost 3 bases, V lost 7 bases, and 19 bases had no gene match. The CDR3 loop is CASTQFTPLAGKDYEQYF. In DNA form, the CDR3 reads TGTGCCAGCACCCAATTTACCCCTCTAGCGGGGAAAGACTACGAGCAGTACTTC.